This entry describes one TCR beta chain. Its cognate antigen has yet to be identified. It has no much larger one-base neighbor in the sample; base qualities were not kept. V and J are truncated by 7 bases and 4 bases respectively, leaving an intervening sequence of 28 bases. The CDR3 holds 18 amino acids from the cysteine to the phenylalanine. Just the 54-base CDR3 DNA is kept, in frame starting at base 1. As encoded in the germline V gene, CDR1 is SNHLY while CDR2 is FYNNEI. The library was made by the immunoSEQ multiplex PCR assay. For the multiplex PCR, a mixture combining 60 forward primers for TCR Vbeta segments and 13 reverse primers for TCR Jbeta segments was used. A multiplex PCR assay on genomic DNA amplified the CDR3 region of rearranged TCR beta genes. On the Illumina HiSeq System, the amplified TCR beta libraries were sequenced as 87-base-pair reads. Per the source publication's procedure: Across the 500 to 700 repertoires, a later analysis counted roughly 84 million unique TCR beta chains, 8.5 million to 12 million of which were shared by at least two donors. A nearest-neighbor algorithm error-corrected the raw reads and collapsed the reads into unique sequences, merging closely related sequences to remove PCR and sequencing errors. To assign V, D and J gene segments, CDR3 sequences were aligned to IMGT reference sequences. For a sequence to be retained, a match of at least six nucleotides was required to both a V gene segment and a J gene segment. A rearrangement was called productive if the CDR3 had no stop codons and remained in frame with V and J, and every other rearrangement was called non-productive. CDR3 was defined by IMGT convention, running from the second conserved V-encoded cysteine to the conserved J-encoded phenylalanine. Sequences without an unambiguous match to a single V gene segment were excluded from the earlier analysis of about 600 of the donors. In an earlier analysis of roughly 600 of the donors, a V segment was called functional when productive rearrangements were above 56.7%, and segregating when the standard deviation between donors exceeded 5%. A statistical classification framework was developed to diagnose cytomegalovirus status using the catalog of TCR beta chain sequences. In a later analysis, V and J genes were assigned by comparing TCR nucleotide sequences against IMGT/GENE-DB human TR gene sequences. The TCRdist pipeline was used in a later analysis to assign CDR3 sequences and most-parsimonious VDJ recombination scenarios. In a later analysis, every TCR beta chain was defined by the combination of its CDR3 amino acid sequence and its V-gene family, and reads without a unique V-gene family were dropped. As a way to deal with suspected cross-contamination and a sequencing artifact, a later analysis dropped approximately 570 nucleotide sequences that were highly shared and had low generation probability. A later analysis calculated a clonal expansion index for each public chain from normalized within-repertoire ranks of inferred template counts. A later analysis computed generation probabilities with a VDJ recombination model fitted to out-of-frame rearrangements, and checked the results against IGoR. In a later analysis, hypergeometric tests were used to score TCR-TCR, TCR-HLA and TCR-CMV co-occurrence, with a repertoire-size bias correction applied to TCR pairs. To estimate false discovery rates, a later analysis permuted the HLA or CMV assignments 20 times. In a later analysis, co-occurring TCRs were grouped using DBSCAN, and TCRdist sequence similarity was added for clustering within HLA-allele-positive subsets. Repertoires with fewer than 30,000 or more than 120,000 public chains were left out of co-occurrence clustering, as were roughly five repertoires with anomalous nucleotide sharing. In TCRdb, the immuneACCESS table is reduced to in-frame sequences with V and J assigned. These tables do not hold every clone; where another copy was compared, an unresolved V gene accounts for under half, and the others remain unexplained. V and J calls and clone size are those listed in that table; D and trimming were worked out from the DNA. The sample has approximately 150,000 clones on record, roughly 80% of them singletons. Together, the top ten hold almost 7% of the sample.

This record belongs to a study of cytomegalovirus exposure and HLA in healthy donors (dated by TCRdb to about 2017). Regarding the study in general: An earlier analysis of 587 of the donors reported approximately 300 Gb of sequence data and around 110 million unique TCR beta sequences obtained from some 200 million T cells. The study combined high-throughput TCR immunosequencing, statistical association of individual TCRs with disease status, and machine learning to predict cytomegalovirus infection status. Among a few hundred genotyped donors of the cohort, an average of approximately 230,000 unique TCR beta nucleotide sequences were sequenced per donor, 15% to 20% of them non-productive. The number of donors typed differed by locus, with roughly 620-630 for A, B, C, DRB1 and DQB1, around 500 for DQA1, 600 to 610 for DPA1, and around 460 for DPB1. Approximately 310 gigabases of sequencing data and tens of millions of unique TCR sequences were included in an early release covering several hundred HLA-typed donors. Rather than using new phenotypic data, the later analysis identified candidate immune exposures from TCR beta sequences and from how often those sequences occurred across donors. Every discovery cohort repertoire had been produced on one sequencing platform. Because of strong linkage in the cohort, roughly five DR-DQ haplotypes were treated as single units for association and clustering. Donor age, sex, ethnicity and CMV serostatus were collected together with the repertoire data. A later genetic analysis used genome-wide SNP genotypes for about 55% of the 666 donors, treating that subset as a discovery cohort. The study aimed to test whether cataloging public T cell receptors could reveal signatures of past pathogen exposure. In an earlier analysis of roughly 540 of the donors, high-throughput TCR beta sequencing was used to judge whether each TCR beta V gene segment behaved as functional or pseudogenic. Of the 300 to 400 genotyped donors, approximately 83% fell in the genetic ancestry cluster associated with self-reported Caucasian donors. A later analysis re-examined previously published TCR beta repertoires from over 500 donors and added high-resolution HLA genotyping to investigate patterns of TCR occurrence. HLA typing included class I and class II loci at four-digit resolution. The T cell repertoires of 666 subjects were profiled by immunosequencing and related to cytomegalovirus serostatus. In addition to the first cohort of 666 subjects, a separate validation cohort of some 120 different subjects was used. Paper-wide results and their limitations: Cytomegalovirus status was reported to be diagnosed by the classifier with high specificity and sensitivity in both the original and validation cohorts. An earlier analysis of approximately 540 of the donors showed that most TCR beta V segments appeared in productive rearrangements either about 87% or about 30% of the time, which broadly matched IMGT annotations. A later analysis found that most CMV-associated TCR beta chains appeared HLA-restricted, with HLA associations seemingly driven largely by CMV exposure. According to a later analysis, TCR association rates differed among HLA loci, with DRB1 alleles showing the most associated TCRs and HLA-C alleles showing the fewest. Roughly uniform sequencing depth across donors was assumed in presence/absence analyses, although this assumption may not hold. Strong co-occurrence of HLA alleles, especially DR and DQ, made assigning TCR associations to individual alleles difficult. Immune exposure information for the cohort was limited to CMV serostatus. In a later genetic analysis, a missense DCLRE1C variant was associated with V-gene and J-gene trimming of TCR beta chains, and the association was replicated in an independent cohort. Because HLA typing was unavailable for some donors at each locus, only the typed subset was used in association tests. It was suggested by the authors that the approach could potentially be generalized to other disease states and immunological phenotypes. A cluster of highly shared sequence variants was judged likely to represent a technical artifact of the sequencing pipeline. Because counts were too low, seventeen rarely observed V segments, including chromosome 9 orphons, were excluded from the earlier analysis of a few hundred of the donors. A few of the identified cytomegalovirus-associated TCR beta chains were confirmed in vitro to be specific for cytomegalovirus antigens. Linkage disequilibrium might explain the correlated functional status among segregating V segments, but an unknown experimental factor could not be ruled out. The 87-base-pair reads could not distinguish some IMGT-functional V segments, including TRBV6-2 and TRBV6-3, so those segments were excluded. A later analysis associated about 18,000 TCR beta sequences with specific HLA alleles at a false discovery rate of 0.05. In a later analysis, HLA-associated TCR beta chains were found to be more clonally expanded and to have lower generation probabilities than equally common non-associated chains. In a later analysis, several top co-occurrence clusters were reported to appear linked to parvovirus B19, influenza, CMV and Epstein-Barr virus. Only TCR beta chains were sequenced in this cohort, and the absence of alpha or paired-chain data limited detectable features. A later genetic analysis reported fewer N-insertions in productive TCRs among donors in an Asian-associated ancestry cluster than the roughly 720-donor mean. While some public TCRs were present in many individuals, most TCR sequences turned up only very rarely across donors. A total of 164 TCR beta chains were listed by the study as associated with cytomegalovirus. A further reported finding was that TCR beta sequences accurately predicted the HLA-A and HLA-B alleles for most subjects in the first cohort.

The cohort comprised more than 550 healthy bone marrow donors. At the time of sampling, every cohort member was nominally healthy, though immune exposures that went unrecorded were likely present. The donor tested CMV seropositive and was one of the 289 seropositive cohort members. A peripheral blood sample was collected from each donor, and TCR beta sequencing was performed on peripheral blood mononuclear cells. The Qiagen DNeasy Blood Extraction Kit was used to extract genomic DNA from the blood cell samples. Recombination connected TRBV2 to TRBJ1-2; the D region possibly corresponds to TRBD1 (6 bases align). This sequence originates from a man aged 25 to 40 in good health and CMV-seropositive. The specimen was PBMCs. Read as DNA, the sequence is TGTGCCAGCAATCAACTTCACACAGGGAGCTTTCCAAGCTATGGCTACACCTTC. Its translation reads: CASNQLHTGSFPSYGYTF.